This T cell receptor (beta chain) comes out of a study of OX40 agonist ivuxolimab in advanced cancers. On the study more broadly: Ivuxolimab is an agonistic anti-OX40 (CD134) antibody, and patients were treated with it.

This CDR3 has 14 residues. CDR1 is SGHAT and CDR2 is FQNNGV in the germline V gene. Losses at the gene ends were 3 bases for V and 2 bases for J; bases not matched to a gene: 3. Produced via immunoSEQ multiplex PCR; TCRdb's table is partial and in-frame only. The sample contains roughly 76,000 clones, 75% to 95% of which appear only once. The chain employs TRBV11-2 and TRBJ2-7; 8 nucleotides line up with TRBD2. The sequencing used CD4+ or CD8+ T cells sorted from blood, collected in a trial of the OX40 agonist ivuxolimab. The receptor was derived from an adult with an advanced solid tumor such as melanoma, head and neck, liver or kidney cancer. The CDR3 is CASSFSGGTYEQYF. The CDR3 DNA is TGTGCCAGCAGCTTTTCGGGGGGGACCTACGAGCAGTACTTC.